These 6 T cell receptor beta chains originate from one sample sequenced in a study of blood T cell repertoires in COVID-19. The table came from immunoSEQ multiplex PCR; TCRdb's copy has only in-frame clones and leaves some out. The sample carries tens of thousands of clones, 85% to 90% recorded once. Sequencing was performed on peripheral blood. These receptors all come from a man aged 45-60 years with active COVID-19.

This chain joins TRBV21-1 and TRBJ2-7; the DNA was not compared with TRBD2, the D call given in the table. TRBV21-1 is designated a pseudogene. The CDR3 extends over 15 amino acids. The CDR3: CASPKWGESIYEQYF. CDR3 nucleotides: TGTGCCAGCCCCAAATGGGGGGAATCTATCTACGAGCAGTACTTC.

This clone was recorded at least ten times. This chain links TRBV10-3 with TRBJ2-2, with 8 bases fitting TRBD2. V was clipped by 2 bases and J by 0 bases; unmatched bases: 2. Germline CDR1 and CDR2: ENHRY and SYGVKD. The CDR3 extends over 16 amino acids. The chain's CDR3 is CAISEVSGANTGELFF. CDR3 sequence (DNA): TGTGCCATCAGTGAGGTTAGCGGGGCGAACACCGGGGAGCTGTTTTTT.

V gene TRBV10-3 combines with J gene TRBJ2-2; D call uncertain. The CDR3 runs 14 residues. Trimming removed 6 bases from V and 1 base from J, with 9 bases in between. Germline lookup yields CDR1 ENHRY and CDR2 SYGVKD. The CDR3 sequence: CAIRRSENTGELFF. The DNA for the CDR3 is TGTGCCATCAGACGCTCAGAGAACACCGGGGAGCTGTTTTTT.

The chain carries TRBV30 and TRBJ2-7, with a possible D match to TRBD2 (5 bases). The germline V gene has CDR1 GTSNPN and CDR2 SVGIG (reference sequence). V was shortened by 2 bases and J by 3 bases, with 8 bases between the two germline ends. The CDR3 is 12 amino acids. DNA for the CDR3: TGTGCCTGGAGTCGCACTAGCTACGAGCAGTACTTC. Translated, it gives CAWSRTSYEQYF.

The gene calls are TRBV25-1 and TRBJ2-2; tentative D call: TRBD1 (6 bases). V lost 7 bases, J lost 2 bases, and 14 bases lay in between. Germline assignment: CDR1 MGHDK and CDR2 SYGVNS. CDR3 size: 15 residues. In nucleotides, the CDR3 is TGTGCCAGCAAAGGTACAGGGCGTAACACCGGGGAGCTGTTTTTT. Protein: CASKGTGRNTGELFF.

The chain employs TRBV3-1 (or the pseudogene TRBV3-2) and TRBJ2-3; no clear D. There are 14 residues in the CDR3. V lost 0 bases and J 4 bases, leaving 8 bases between the germline ends. Looked up from germline, CDR1 is LGHDT and CDR2 is YNNKEL (reference sequence). As DNA, the CDR3 is TGTGCCAGCAGCCAAGATTTCCTTGCAGATACGCAGTATTTT. It encodes CASSQDFLADTQYF.